Below are 4 T cell receptor beta chains sequenced from a single sample in a study of blood T cell repertoires in COVID-19. Clones were sequenced by immunoSEQ multiplex PCR, and TCRdb holds only the in-frame ones, with some missing. Of 130,000 to 150,000 clones listed, 65% to 85% are singletons. The sequenced material came from peripheral blood. Receptors originate from a man between 60 and 75 years old with active or convalescent COVID-19.

CDR3 DNA sequence: TGTGCCAGCAGCTTGGTGGGGACAGGAAACTATGGCTACACCTTC. Translation: CASSLVGTGNYGYTF. V and J are TRBV5-4 and TRBJ1-2; 8 nucleotides agree with TRBD1. The CDR3 loop spans 15 amino acids. V lost 0 bases and J lost 2; bases outside the gene matches: 3. The V gene's germline CDR1 is SGHNT and CDR2 YYREEE (reference sequence).

The rearrangement joins TRBV24-1 to TRBJ2-1, with TRBD2 matching over 8 bases. CDR3 size: 16 residues. The trim removed 2 bases at V and 3 bases at J, leaving 5 bases unmatched. CDR1 and CDR2 (germline): KGHDR, SFDVKD. The DNA for the CDR3 is TGTGCCACCAGTGATTCACTAGCGGACATCTACAATGAGCAGTTCTTC. It translates to CATSDSLADIYNEQFF.

The chain carries TRBV24-1 and TRBJ1-2, with 8 bases that match TRBD1. Germline assignment: CDR1 KGHDR and CDR2 SFDVKD. Trimming removed 2 bases from V and 8 bases from J; junction bases left unmatched: 9. This CDR3 comprises 15 residues. The CDR3 coding sequence is TGTGCCACCAGTGATTCGGAGACAGGGGCCCGCGGCTACACCTTC. Its protein is CATSDSETGARGYTF.

This clone has only a few counts. The rearrangement links TRBV21-1 to TRBJ2-7; whether TRBD2, the table's D call, matches the DNA was not checked. TRBV21-1 corresponds to a pseudogene. The CDR3 contains 11 residues. CDR3 in amino acids: CASSKFPEQYF. In DNA form, the CDR3 reads TGTGCCAGCAGCAAATTCCCGGAGCAGTACTTC.